Listed here is a single T cell receptor (beta chain). Its specific antigen is unknown. Since the receptor is from a mouse, mouse gene names and germline sequences apply. The read terminates 1 residue before the CDR3 end, so the remaining end is supplied by the germline J gene. Reading from cysteine to phenylalanine, the CDR3 counts 14 amino acids. Only the CDR3 bases that were read are kept: 39 of them, in frame from base 1. CDR1 and CDR2, per the germline V gene (reference sequence), are KGHPV and FQNQEV. V was cut back by 6 bases and J by 3 bases, leaving a gap of 13 bases between them. This entry belongs to a study of tissue T cells after allogeneic stem cell transplantation (dated by TCRdb to the early 2020s). Broadly, across the study: TCR beta repertoires were profiled across many tissues obtained from research autopsies of patients with and without GVHD, as well as in mouse models of GVHD. The human part of the study was a prospective observational study with no blinding and no randomization. The investigation overall reported the following: The study did not determine which tissue TCRs were alloreactive or antigen-specific, and some clones might have been persisting host cells. A small and clinically heterogeneous patient cohort was studied, and sampling depth was acknowledged as a limitation. Few T cell clones were found to be shared across patients, but shared repertoire signatures across patients were revealed in a tissue-specific fashion by motif-based clustering. In both patients and mice, T cells from blood and spleen covered only a limited part of the TCR repertoire found in tissues. Within patients, how anatomically similar the tissues were was a key factor in shaping TCR repertoire composition, regardless of disease or transplant status.

The library was generated by the immunoSEQ multiplex PCR assay. Adaptive Biotechnologies performed TCRbeta CDR3 sequencing at survey depth and reported CDR3 sequences, V/J genes, productive frequency, and template counts. TCR beta CDR3 regions were amplified from genomic DNA rather than RNA. In the authors' own workflow: Jensen-Shannon divergence served to quantify pairwise repertoire overlap between tissues, with 0 meaning identical and 1 meaning complete divergence. Tissues were clustered by single-linkage agglomerative hierarchical clustering of pairwise JSD values, and the clustering results were displayed as dendrograms. All patient samples were analyzed with GLIPH2 using simulation_depth 1000, kmer_min_depth 3 and cdr3_length_cutoff 8, and only groups containing more than two unique CDR3s were kept. In a standardized tissue-overlap score, Jaccard GLIPH-group overlap across patients was extrapolated to a standard repertoire size of 1000 clones. To look at how diversity was associated with clinical or experimental variables, linear mixed-effect models were used, with tissue treated as a fixed effect and individual treated as a random effect. Drawn from immuneACCESS, this table holds only the in-frame rearrangements with V and J called that TCRdb kept. Clones are partly lost; checked studies trace under half to an unresolved V gene and leave the rest unexplained. The V and J calls and the clone size are those of that table, but D and trimming were determined from the DNA. A total of approximately 47,000 clones appear in this sample, over 65% of them only once. The ten biggest clones cover about 0.77% of the sample.

Sequencing was carried out using sorted cells pooled from one or two spleens. The source of this sequence is a pool of C57BL/6 mice in good health. Rearrangement joined TRBV26 to TRBJ2-3; no D gene is confidently identified. The DNA read from the CDR3 is TGTGCCAGCAGCCCGAGAGGGAGAGCAGAAACGCTGTAT. Translated, this gives CASSPRGRAETLY. The entire CDR3 protein is CASSPRGRAETLYF.